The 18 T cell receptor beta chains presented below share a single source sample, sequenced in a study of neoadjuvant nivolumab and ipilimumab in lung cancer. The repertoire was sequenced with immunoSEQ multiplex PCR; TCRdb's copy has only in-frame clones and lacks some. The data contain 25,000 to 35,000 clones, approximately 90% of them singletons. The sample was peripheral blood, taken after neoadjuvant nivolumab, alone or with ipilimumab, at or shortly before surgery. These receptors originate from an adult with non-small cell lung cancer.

The CDR3 sequence is CASSLGGPGSDEQYF. The CDR3 coding sequence is TGTGCCAGCAGTTTAGGGGGACCCGGATCGGACGAGCAGTACTTC. V gene TRBV27 combines with J gene TRBJ2-7; D tentatively fits TRBD1 or TRBD2 (5 bases each). Germline V gives CDR1 MNHEY, CDR2 SMNVEV (reference sequence). V gave up 2 bases and J gave up 5 bases, with 16 bases separating them. The CDR3 length is 15 residues.

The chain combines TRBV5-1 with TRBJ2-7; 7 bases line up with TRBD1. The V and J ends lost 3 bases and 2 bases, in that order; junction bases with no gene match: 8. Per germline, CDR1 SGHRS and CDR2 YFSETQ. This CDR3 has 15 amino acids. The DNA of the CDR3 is TGCGCCAGCAGCTCTAATACAGGGGCCGCCTACGAGCAGTACTTC. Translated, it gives CASSSNTGAAYEQYF.

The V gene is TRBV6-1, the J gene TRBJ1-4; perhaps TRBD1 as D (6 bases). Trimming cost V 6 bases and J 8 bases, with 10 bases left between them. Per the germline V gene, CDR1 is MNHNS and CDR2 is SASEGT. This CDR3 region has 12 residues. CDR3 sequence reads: CASSHRDEKLFF. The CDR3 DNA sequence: TGTGCCAGCAGCCACAGGGACGAAAAACTGTTTTTT.

Written as DNA, the CDR3 is TGCGCCAGCAGCCATAGGACAGGGGGCCCCCCGAACACCGGGGAGCTGTTTTTT. Amino acids: CASSHRTGGPPNTGELFF. The chain carries TRBV4-1 and TRBJ2-2; 11 bases are shared with TRBD1. The CDR3 consists of 18 residues. The junction had 6 bases not matched to a gene; V was cut back by 3 bases and J by 0 bases. Germline-derived CDR1 and CDR2 are MGHRA and YSYEKL.

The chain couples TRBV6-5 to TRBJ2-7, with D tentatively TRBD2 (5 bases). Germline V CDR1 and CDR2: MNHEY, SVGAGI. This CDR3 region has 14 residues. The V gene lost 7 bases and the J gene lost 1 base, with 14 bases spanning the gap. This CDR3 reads CASTPGTSSYEQYF. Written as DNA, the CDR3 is TGTGCCAGCACTCCGGGCACTAGTTCCTACGAGCAGTACTTC.

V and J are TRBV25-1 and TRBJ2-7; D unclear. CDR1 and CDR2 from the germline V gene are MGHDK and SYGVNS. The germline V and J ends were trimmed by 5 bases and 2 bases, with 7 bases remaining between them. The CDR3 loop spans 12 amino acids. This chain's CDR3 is CASSRRTYEQYF. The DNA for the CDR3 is TGTGCCAGCAGTAGACGGACCTACGAGCAGTACTTC.

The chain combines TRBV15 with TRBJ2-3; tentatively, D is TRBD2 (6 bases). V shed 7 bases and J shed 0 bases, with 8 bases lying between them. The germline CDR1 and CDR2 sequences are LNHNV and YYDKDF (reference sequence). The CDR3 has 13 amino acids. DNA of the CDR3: TGTGCCACCACGGCGGGGAGCACAGATACGCAGTATTTT. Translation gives CATTAGSTDTQYF.

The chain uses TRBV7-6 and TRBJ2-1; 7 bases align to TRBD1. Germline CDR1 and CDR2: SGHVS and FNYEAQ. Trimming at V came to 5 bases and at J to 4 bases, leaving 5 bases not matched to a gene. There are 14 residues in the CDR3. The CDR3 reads CASSMGTAYNEQFF. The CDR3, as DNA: TGTGCCAGCAGCATGGGGACAGCGTACAATGAGCAGTTCTTC.

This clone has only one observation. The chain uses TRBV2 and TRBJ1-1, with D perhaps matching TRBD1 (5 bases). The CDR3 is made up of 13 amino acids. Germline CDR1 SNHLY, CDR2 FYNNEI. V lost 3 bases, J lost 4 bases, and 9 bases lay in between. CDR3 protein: CASSEPGSTEAFF. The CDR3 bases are TGTGCCAGCAGTGAGCCAGGGTCCACTGAAGCTTTCTTT.

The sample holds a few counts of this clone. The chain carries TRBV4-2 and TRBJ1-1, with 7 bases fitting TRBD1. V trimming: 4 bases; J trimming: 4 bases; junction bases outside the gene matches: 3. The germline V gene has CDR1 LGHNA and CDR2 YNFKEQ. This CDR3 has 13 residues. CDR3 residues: CASSRGQATEAFF. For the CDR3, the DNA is TGTGCCAGCAGCCGAGGACAGGCCACTGAAGCTTTCTTT.

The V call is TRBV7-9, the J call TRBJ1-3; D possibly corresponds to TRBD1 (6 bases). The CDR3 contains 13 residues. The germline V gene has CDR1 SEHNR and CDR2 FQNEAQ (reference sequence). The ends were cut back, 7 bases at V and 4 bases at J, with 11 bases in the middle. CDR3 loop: CASIRTDGNTIYF. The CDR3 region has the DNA TGTGCCAGCATCAGGACAGACGGAAACACCATATATTTT.

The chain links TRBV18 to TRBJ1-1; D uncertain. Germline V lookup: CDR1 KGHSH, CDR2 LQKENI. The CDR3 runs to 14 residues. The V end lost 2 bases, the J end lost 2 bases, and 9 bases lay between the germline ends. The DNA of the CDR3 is TGTGCCAGCTCACCAGGGAACCAAAACACTGAAGCTTTCTTT. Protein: CASSPGNQNTEAFF.

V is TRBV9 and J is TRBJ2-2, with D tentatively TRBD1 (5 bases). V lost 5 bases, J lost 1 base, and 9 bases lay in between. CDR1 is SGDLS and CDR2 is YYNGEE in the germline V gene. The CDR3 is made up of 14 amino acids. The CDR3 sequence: CASRDTVNTGELFF. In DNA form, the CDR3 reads TGTGCCAGCAGGGACACGGTGAACACCGGGGAGCTGTTTTTT.

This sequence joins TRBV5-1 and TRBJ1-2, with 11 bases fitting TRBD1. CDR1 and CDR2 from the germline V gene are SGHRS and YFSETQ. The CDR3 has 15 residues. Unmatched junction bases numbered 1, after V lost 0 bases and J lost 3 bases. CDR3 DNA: TGCGCCAGCAGCTTGGGGGACAGGGGGGACTATGGCTACACCTTC. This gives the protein CASSLGDRGDYGYTF.

The CDR3 DNA sequence: TGTGCCAGCAGCCCCCAGTCAGGGGGCTATGGCTACACCTTC. Protein: CASSPQSGGYGYTF. J is TRBJ1-2 and V is TRBV7-2; TRBD1 agrees at 7 bases. The CDR3 consists of 14 residues. Germline values: CDR1 SGHTA, CDR2 FQGNSA. V was pared by 5 bases and J by 4 bases, with 7 bases of the junction left unmatched.

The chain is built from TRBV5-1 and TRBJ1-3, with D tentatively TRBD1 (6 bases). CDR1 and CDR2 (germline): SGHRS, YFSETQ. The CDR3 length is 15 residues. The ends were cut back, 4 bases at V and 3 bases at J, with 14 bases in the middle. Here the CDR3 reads CASSGGGAVGNTIYF. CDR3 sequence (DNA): TGCGCCAGCAGCGGCGGGGGGGCAGTTGGAAACACCATATATTTT.

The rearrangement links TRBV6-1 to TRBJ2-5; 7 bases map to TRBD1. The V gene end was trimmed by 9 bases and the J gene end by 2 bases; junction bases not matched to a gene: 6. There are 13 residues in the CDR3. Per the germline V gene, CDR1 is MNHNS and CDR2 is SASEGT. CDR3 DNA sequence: TGTGCCAGTGAATGGGGACAGCAAGAGACCCAGTACTTC. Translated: CASEWGQQETQYF.

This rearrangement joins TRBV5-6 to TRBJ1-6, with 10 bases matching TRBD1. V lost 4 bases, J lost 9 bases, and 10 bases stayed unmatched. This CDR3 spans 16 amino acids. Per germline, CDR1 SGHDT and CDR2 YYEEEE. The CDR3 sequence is CASSLIETGGTSPLHF. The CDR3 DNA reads TGTGCCAGCAGCCTAATAGAGACAGGGGGCACTTCACCCCTCCACTTT.